The rows below give T cell receptor beta chains drawn from one sample of a study of sequential checkpoint blockade in melanoma. Some clones are missing from TCRdb's copy, which holds only in-frame ones; the method was immunoSEQ multiplex PCR. Of fewer than 15,000 clones in the sample, approximately 76% were seen once. The sequenced sample was CD8+ T cells sorted from blood (inferred from file names), obtained from a patient given nivolumab and ipilimumab in sequence. These receptors all stem from a human patient with melanoma. Some clones in this sample may be carry-over from other donors' samples. The CDR3 runs from the conserved cysteine through the conserved F or W. The D gene is left open where the match is weak. Clone size is shown for a subset of rows, as once, few, many or a class of expanded clone.

CDR3 DNA: TGTGCCAGCAGCTTCGGGGGGGGCGCCGTCCAAGAGACCCAGTACTTC
CDR3 protein: CASSFGGGAVQETQYF
clone size: NA
V gene: TRBV7-9
D gene: TRBD2
J gene: TRBJ2-5

CDR3 DNA: TGTGCGTCTTCCCAGGGGGGGAACACTGAAGCTTTCTTT
CDR3 protein: CASSQGGNTEAFF
clone size: NA
V gene: TRBV27
D gene: TRBD1
J gene: TRBJ1-1

CDR3 DNA: TGCAGCGTTGAAGAGCGGGGCCTTGAGACAGATACGCAGTATTTT
CDR3 protein: CSVEERGLETDTQYF
clone size: NA
V gene: TRBV29-1
D gene: NA
J gene: TRBJ2-3

CDR3 DNA: TGTGCCAGCAGTGCTACAGGGTCGGGCGAGCAGTACTTC
CDR3 protein: CASSATGSGEQYF
clone size: NA
V gene: TRBV6-1
D gene: NA
J gene: TRBJ2-7

CDR3 DNA: TGTGCCACAAACGCAGGGGACCGTAACTATGGCTACACCTTC
CDR3 protein: CATNAGDRNYGYTF
clone size: NA
V gene: TRBV10-3
D gene: NA
J gene: TRBJ1-2

CDR3 DNA: TGTGCCAGCAGTTATACCGGGGAGCTGTTTTTT
CDR3 protein: CASSYTGELFF
clone size: NA
V gene: TRBV7-3
D gene: NA
J gene: TRBJ2-2

CDR3 DNA: TGTGCCAGCAACACCCCCGTGAACACTGAAGCTTTCTTT
CDR3 protein: CASNTPVNTEAFF
clone size: NA
V gene: TRBV2
D gene: NA
J gene: TRBJ1-1

CDR3 DNA: TGTGCCAGCAGCTTAGCGGGGGGTAAACAAGAGACCCAGTACTTC
CDR3 protein: CASSLAGGKQETQYF
clone size: few
V gene: TRBV7-3
D gene: TRBD2
J gene: TRBJ2-5

CDR3 DNA: TGTGCCAGCAGTTTCCTCTACGAGCAGTACTTC
CDR3 protein: CASSFLYEQYF
clone size: NA
V gene: TRBV13
D gene: NA
J gene: TRBJ2-7

CDR3 DNA: TGTGCCAGCAGTCCCGGGACAGGATTAAGGGGCTACACCTTC
CDR3 protein: CASSPGTGLRGYTF
clone size: NA
V gene: TRBV27
D gene: TRBD1
J gene: TRBJ1-2

CDR3 DNA: TGTGCCAGCAGCTCCGGGAACGACAATGAGCAGTTCTTC
CDR3 protein: CASSSGNDNEQFF
clone size: NA
V gene: TRBV5-4
D gene: NA
J gene: TRBJ2-1

CDR3 DNA: TGTGCCAGCAGTTTATTCTTCAGGTCCCCTGAAGCTTTCTTT
CDR3 protein: CASSLFFRSPEAFF
clone size: NA
V gene: TRBV27
D gene: NA
J gene: TRBJ1-1

CDR3 DNA: TGTGCCAGCAGCGTAACCGGGGGATATGTGGCAGAGACCCAGTACTTC
CDR3 protein: CASSVTGGYVAETQYF
clone size: NA
V gene: TRBV9
D gene: NA
J gene: TRBJ2-5

CDR3 DNA: TGTGCCAGCAGCTGGGAGAGCTCCTACGAGCAGTACTTC
CDR3 protein: CASSWESSYEQYF
clone size: NA
V gene: TRBV7-9
D gene: NA
J gene: TRBJ2-7

CDR3 DNA: TGTGCCAGCAGTTTATGGACTAGCGGGGGTATCAATGAGCAGTTCTTC
CDR3 protein: CASSLWTSGGINEQFF
clone size: NA
V gene: TRBV27
D gene: TRBD2
J gene: TRBJ2-1

CDR3 DNA: TGTGCCAGCAGTTTATCCCCGGACAGCTCCTACGAGCAGTACTTC
CDR3 protein: CASSLSPDSSYEQYF
clone size: NA
V gene: TRBV7-9
D gene: NA
J gene: TRBJ2-7

CDR3 DNA: TGTGCCAGCAGTTACTCGAGGGTTAGCGAAGCTTTCTTT
CDR3 protein: CASSYSRVSEAFF
clone size: NA
V gene: TRBV6-5
D gene: NA
J gene: TRBJ1-1

CDR3 DNA: TGTGCCAGCAGCTCCGGGACAGGGGTCTACAATGAGCAGTTCTTC
CDR3 protein: CASSSGTGVYNEQFF
clone size: few
V gene: TRBV5-4
D gene: TRBD1
J gene: TRBJ2-1

CDR3 DNA: TGTGCCAGCAGCCTCATAGCTAGGACTCACAACTATGGCTACACCTTC
CDR3 protein: CASSLIARTHNYGYTF
clone size: NA
V gene: TRBV7-9
D gene: NA
J gene: TRBJ1-2

CDR3 DNA: TGTGCCAGCTCAAGTGGGGGGGCCCCGGATGAGCAGTTCTTC
CDR3 protein: CASSSGGAPDEQFF
clone size: NA
V gene: TRBV18
D gene: NA
J gene: TRBJ2-1

CDR3 DNA: TGCGCCAGCACCCCAGGGGGCCTTCGGGAGGAAGCTTTCTTT
CDR3 protein: CASTPGGLREEAFF
clone size: NA
V gene: TRBV5-1
D gene: TRBD1
J gene: TRBJ1-1

CDR3 DNA: TGTGCCAGCAGCTTGGGCAGTTTTGCCCAGTACTTC
CDR3 protein: CASSLGSFAQYF
clone size: once
V gene: TRBV5-4
D gene: NA
J gene: TRBJ2-5

CDR3 DNA: TGTGCCAGCAGCTTACGAGGGGGAACCTACAATGAGCAGTTCTTC
CDR3 protein: CASSLRGGTYNEQFF
clone size: NA
V gene: TRBV7-3
D gene: NA
J gene: TRBJ2-1

CDR3 DNA: TGTGCCAGCAGCGACCTAGCGGGGGGAGGTAATGAGCAGTTCTTC
CDR3 protein: CASSDLAGGGNEQFF
clone size: NA
V gene: TRBV9
D gene: TRBD2
J gene: TRBJ2-1

CDR3 DNA: TGTGCCAGCAGTTCCTTTTTGAGAACTAATGAAAAACTGTTTTTT
CDR3 protein: CASSSFLRTNEKLFF
clone size: NA
V gene: TRBV27
D gene: NA
J gene: TRBJ1-4

CDR3 DNA: TGTGCCAGCAGCGAGGGGGATCAGAACTACGAGCAGTACTTC
CDR3 protein: CASSEGDQNYEQYF
clone size: NA
V gene: TRBV9
D gene: NA
J gene: TRBJ2-7

CDR3 DNA: TGTGCCACCAGCAGAGATAAGCGGGGGTACACAGATACGCAGTATTTT
CDR3 protein: CATSRDKRGYTDTQYF
clone size: NA
V gene: TRBV15
D gene: TRBD2
J gene: TRBJ2-3

CDR3 DNA: TGCGCCAGCAGCCAAGGTGCGGGACTACCCTCCTACGAGCAGTACTTC
CDR3 protein: CASSQGAGLPSYEQYF
clone size: NA
V gene: TRBV4-3
D gene: TRBD2
J gene: TRBJ2-7

CDR3 DNA: TGTGCCAGCAGTTATCACCTTAGTAGGAACACTGAAGCTTTCTTT
CDR3 protein: CASSYHLSRNTEAFF
clone size: NA
V gene: TRBV6-6
D gene: NA
J gene: TRBJ1-1

CDR3 DNA: TGTGCCAGCAGCTTAGGTCGGCAGGCGAACACTGAAGCTTTCTTT
CDR3 protein: CASSLGRQANTEAFF
clone size: few
V gene: TRBV7-8
D gene: NA
J gene: TRBJ1-1